This T cell receptor beta chain was documented in a study of T-cell reconstitution after alpha-beta-depleted transplantation in children. Study outcomes and limitations: Several hundred graft clones that had expanded were reportedly the source of alpha-beta T cells about two months after transplant. Surviving recipient T cells and thymic progenitors underlay high day-60 TCRbeta diversity in some patients. Newly made T cells mostly supplied T-cell counts and diversity one year after transplant.

Germline V gene lookup returns CDR1 DFQATT and CDR2 SNEGSKA (reference sequence). The CDR3 loop spans 16 amino acids. Trimming at V came to 1 base and at J to 8 bases, leaving 14 bases not matched to a gene. Preparation of the TCRbeta library used unique molecular identifiers. TCRdb ran MiXCR on the PCR reads and lists one entry per CDR3 protein. The sample carries about 540,000 distinct CDR3 sequences, 25% to 30% recorded once. Of note for this clonotype: Antigen specificity is unknown.

Material: PBMCs, obtained before TCRalphabeta/CD19-depleted stem cell transplant. The rearrangement uses TRBV20-1 and TRBJ2-1; TRBD2 matches at 7 bases. This TCR was recovered from a boy in the first two years of life with Wiskott-Aldrich syndrome, due to receive a stem cell transplant. CDR3 amino acids: CSARVFVGLDFDEQFF. CDR3 in DNA: TGCAGTGCTAGAGTCTTCGTTGGACTAGACTTCGATGAGCAGTTCTTC.